Shown below are 22 T cell receptor beta chains from a single sample sequenced in a study of blood T cell repertoires in COVID-19 (TCRdb year 2020). Library generation was performed with the immunoSEQ multiplex PCR assay. TCRdb took this table from immuneACCESS and kept in-frame rearrangements with V and J called. Such tables lack part of the clones; where checked against another copy, unresolved V genes explain under half of the gap, and the rest is unexplained. Counted in this sample were around 200,000 clones; about nine tenths of them appeared once. The top ten clonotypes cover around 4.5% of the sample. Sequenced sample: peripheral blood. Source of these receptors: a middle-aged man with acute or convalescent COVID-19.

This sequence joins TRBV5-5 and TRBJ1-2; D unclear. From germline, CDR1 is SGHKS and CDR2 YYEKEE (reference sequence). This CDR3 is 12 amino acids long. V lost 1 base to trimming and J lost 8 bases, with 9 bases between them. CDR3 sequence reads: CASSLHGDGYTF. The CDR3 region has the DNA TGTGCCAGCAGCTTGCATGGAGACGGCTACACCTTC.

The rearrangement joins TRBV7-3 to TRBJ2-2; D possibly corresponds to TRBD1 (6 bases). CDR3 length: 13 amino acids. V lost 6 bases to trimming and J lost 4 bases, with 9 bases between them. Germline V gene lookup returns CDR1 SGHTA and CDR2 FQGTGA. This CDR3 reads CASRQGPTGELFF. CDR3 coding DNA: TGTGCCAGCAGACAGGGTCCCACCGGGGAGCTGTTTTTT.

This clone was found once. CDR3 protein: CASSYRQAAPYEQYF. The CDR3 DNA is TGTGCCAGCAGCTATCGACAGGCCGCACCCTACGAGCAGTACTTC. This chain uses TRBV13 with TRBJ2-7; a weak D match, TRBD1 (6 bases). V was pared by 4 bases and J by 2 bases, with 15 bases between. The V gene's germline CDR1 is PRHDT and CDR2 FYEKMQ (reference sequence). This CDR3 comprises 15 residues.

The CDR3 nucleotides are TGTGCCAGCAGTTACGAGGCAGGGGCCCCCCGTGGCTACACCTTC. Residues: CASSYEAGAPRGYTF. The chain joins TRBV6-5 to TRBJ1-2; tentative D call: TRBD1 (6 bases). The germline V gene has CDR1 MNHEY and CDR2 SVGAGI. V was clipped by 2 bases and J by 7 bases, with 17 bases between them. The CDR3 length is 15 residues.

This rearrangement joins TRBV7-8 to TRBJ1-4; the D is unclear. V shed 1 base and J shed 4 bases, with 10 bases lying between them. Looked up from germline, CDR1 is SGHVS and CDR2 is FQNEAQ. This CDR3 contains 15 residues. CDR3 DNA sequence: TGTGCCAGCAGCTTAGGAGCCGTTAATAATGAAAAACTGTTTTTT. It translates to CASSLGAVNNEKLFF.

The table lists this clone with a count of one. This chain uses TRBV21-1 with TRBJ1-2. TRBV21-1 is listed as a pseudogene. The length of the CDR3 is 11 residues. CDR3 DNA: TGTGCCAGCAGCGCCGGTCCCGCCGACACCTTC. Its translation: CASSAGPADTF.

The chain combines TRBV11-2 with TRBJ1-1; 7 bases fit TRBD1. This CDR3 has 14 residues. Germline CDR1 and CDR2: SGHAT and FQNNGV. The V gene end was trimmed by 4 bases and the J gene end by 6 bases; junction bases not matched to a gene: 8. The CDR3 loop is CASSSRQGRPEAFF. Here the CDR3 DNA reads TGTGCCAGCAGCTCCCGACAGGGTCGGCCTGAAGCTTTCTTT.

V is TRBV11-2 and J is TRBJ1-3, with a weak D call TRBD1 (5 bases). The V gene's germline CDR1 is SGHAT and CDR2 FQNNGV. Trimming pared 5 bases from V and 9 bases from J, leaving 17 bases between. The CDR3 totals 14 residues. The CDR3 DNA is TGTGCCAGCAGCGGGAGGGACCGCCGTTTCACCATATATTTT. Translating it yields CASSGRDRRFTIYF. The full variable domain, completed using reference TRBV11-2 and TRBJ1-3, is EAGVAQSPRYKIIEKRQSVAFWCNPISGHATLYWYQQILGQGPKLLIQFQNNGVVDDSQLPKDRFSAERLKGVDSTLKIQPAKLEDSAVYLCASSGRDRRFTIYFGEGSWLTVV.

The chain combines TRBV5-4 with TRBJ1-2, with 8 bases fitting TRBD1. The V and J ends lost 4 bases and 1 base, in that order; junction bases with no gene match: 6. This CDR3 has 15 residues. The germline V gene has CDR1 SGHNT and CDR2 YYREEE (reference sequence). Here the CDR3 DNA reads TGTGCCAGCAGCCACTCAGGGGGCAGTAACTATGGCTACACCTTC. This sequence encodes CASSHSGGSNYGYTF.

The chain has TRBV2 and TRBJ1-5; 11 bases are a match to TRBD1. J gave up 7 bases and V 6 bases, and 8 bases lay outside the gene matches. The CDR3 contains 15 residues. Per germline, CDR1 SNHLY and CDR2 FYNNEI. CDR3 coding DNA: TGTGCCAGCAGGGCCGGGACAGGGGGAGGACAGCCCCAGCATTTT. Its protein is CASRAGTGGGQPQHF.

The rearrangement uses TRBV12-2 and TRBJ2-3; TRBD2, the table's D call, was not compared with the DNA. TRBV12-2 is given as a pseudogene. The length of the CDR3 is 16 residues. CDR3 DNA: TGTGCAAGTCGCTTAACTAGCGGGGGGGCATCAGATACGCAGTATTTT. Translation gives CASRLTSGGASDTQYF.

This chain connects TRBV5-8 to TRBJ2-2; no firm D call. The CDR3 length is 14 residues. CDR1 is SGHTS, CDR2 YDEGEE, per germline. Trimming took 4 bases from V and 3 from J, leaving 10 bases between them. This CDR3 is CASSQSRYTGELFF. As DNA, the CDR3 is TGTGCCAGCAGCCAGTCCCGCTACACCGGGGAGCTGTTTTTT.

The V and J genes are TRBV4-1 and TRBJ2-7, with D possibly being TRBD2 (5 bases). Germline V lookup: CDR1 MGHRA, CDR2 YSYEKL. The CDR3 consists of 16 residues. Trimming shortened V by 4 bases and J by 2 bases, and 18 bases separated the two germline ends. The CDR3 spells CASSLSIGPRAYEQYF. CDR3 bases: TGCGCCAGCAGCCTTTCGATCGGGCCGCGGGCCTACGAGCAGTACTTC.

This chain joins TRBV19 and TRBJ2-3; TRBD2 matches 11 bases. Trimming took 5 bases from V and 4 from J; bases not matched to a gene: 17. The CDR3 is 19 amino acids. Germline V CDR1 and CDR2: LNHDA, SQIVND (reference sequence). Written as DNA, the CDR3 is TGTGCCAGTAGTCCGCGGACAGGGACTAGCGGTATCCCCCCAGATACGCAGTATTTT. Its protein is CASSPRTGTSGIPPDTQYF.

For this clone: Additional DNA sequences in this sample encode the identical CDR3. The J gene is TRBJ1-3, the V gene TRBV5-4; 7 nucleotides match TRBD1. The V gene end was trimmed by 5 bases and the J gene end by 1 base; junction bases not matched to a gene: 6. CDR1 is SGHNT, CDR2 YYREEE, per germline (reference sequence). This CDR3 contains 15 residues. The CDR3 DNA sequence: TGTGCCAGCAGTTCTCGGACAGGTTCTGGAAACACCATATATTTT. This gives the protein CASSSRTGSGNTIYF.

V is TRBV5-5 and J is TRBJ2-2, with D possibly matching TRBD2 (7 bases). Trimming stripped 2 bases from V and 6 bases from J, with 20 bases between. The CDR3 extends over 17 amino acids. In germline, CDR1 is SGHKS, CDR2 YYEKEE (reference sequence). The CDR3 nucleotides read TGTGCCAGCAGCTTCGGGGGGCGCCCCGGGAGGTCCGGGGAGCTGTTTTTT. Encoded protein: CASSFGGRPGRSGELFF.

This clone was seen just once. The chain uses TRBV5-1 and TRBJ2-1; 7 bases map to TRBD1. The CDR3 is 15 residues long. V lost 5 bases to trimming and J lost 5 bases; unmatched junction nucleotides: 10. The germline gives CDR1 SGHRS, CDR2 YFSETQ. CDR3 region: CASRPGTARDNEQFF. The CDR3 coding sequence is TGCGCCAGCAGACCCGGGACAGCTAGGGACAATGAGCAGTTCTTC.

The chain uses TRBV10-1 and TRBJ2-2; 7 bases agree with TRBD1. With V trimmed by 4 bases and J by 1 base, 3 bases remained unmatched. The germline gives CDR1 WNHNN, CDR2 SYGVQD (reference sequence). This CDR3 contains 15 residues. This chain's CDR3 is CASSGWTGNTGELFF. The CDR3 coding sequence is TGCGCCAGCAGTGGGTGGACAGGGAACACCGGGGAGCTGTTTTTT.

The chain recombines TRBV5-1 with TRBJ1-2, with D hard to call. Trimming took 2 bases from V and 3 from J, leaving 8 bases between them. The CDR3 is made up of 13 amino acids. Germline assignment: CDR1 SGHRS and CDR2 YFSETQ. CDR3 region: CASSFGVDYGYTF. The CDR3 DNA reads TGCGCCAGCAGCTTCGGAGTTGACTATGGCTACACCTTC.

The V call is TRBV7-6, the J call TRBJ2-1, with TRBD2 as a possible D gene (6 bases). Germline values: CDR1 SGHVS, CDR2 FNYEAQ. Trimming took off 2 bases at V and 0 bases at J, with 11 bases between the two ends. This CDR3 has 16 amino acids. DNA of the CDR3: TGTGCCAGCAGCTTATCACGGGGGAGCTCCTACAATGAGCAGTTCTTC. Translated, it gives CASSLSRGSSYNEQFF.

This sequence joins TRBV2 and TRBJ1-2, with TRBD1 as a possible D gene (5 bases). This CDR3 is 12 amino acids long. V was clipped by 4 bases and J by 2 bases, with 5 bases between them. Looked up from germline, CDR1 is SNHLY and CDR2 is FYNNEI. The chain's CDR3 is CASSAGNYGYTF. Here the CDR3 DNA reads TGTGCCAGCAGTGCAGGGAACTATGGCTACACCTTC. The complete variable domain, with remaining parts taken from reference TRBV2 and TRBJ1-2, reads EPEVTQTPSHQVTQMGQEVILRCVPISNHLYFYWYRQILGQKVEFLVSFYNNEISEKSEIFDDQFSVERPDGSNFTLKIRSTKLEDSAMYFCASSAGNYGYTFGSGTRLTVV.

This clone was seen just once. V is TRBV2 and J is TRBJ1-1; D gene unclear. The V end was cut by 6 bases, the J end by 3 bases, with 14 bases between. CDR1 is SNHLY, CDR2 FYNNEI, per germline. The CDR3 runs 14 residues. CDR3 protein: CASREVGYDTEAFF. The CDR3 DNA follows: TGTGCCAGCAGGGAGGTGGGGTATGACACTGAAGCTTTCTTT.